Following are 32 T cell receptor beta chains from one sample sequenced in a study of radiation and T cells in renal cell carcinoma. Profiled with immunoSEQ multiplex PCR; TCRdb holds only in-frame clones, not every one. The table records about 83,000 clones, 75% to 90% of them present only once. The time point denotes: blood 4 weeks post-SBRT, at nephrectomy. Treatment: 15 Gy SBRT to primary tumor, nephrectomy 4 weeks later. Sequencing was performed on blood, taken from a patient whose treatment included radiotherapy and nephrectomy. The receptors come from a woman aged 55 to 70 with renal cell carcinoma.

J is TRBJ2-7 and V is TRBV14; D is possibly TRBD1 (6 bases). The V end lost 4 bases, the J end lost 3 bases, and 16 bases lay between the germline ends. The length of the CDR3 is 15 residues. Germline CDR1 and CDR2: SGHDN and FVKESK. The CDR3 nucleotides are TGTGCCAGCAGCCTTTCAGGGGTGGGCTACTACGAGCAGTACTTC. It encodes CASSLSGVGYYEQYF. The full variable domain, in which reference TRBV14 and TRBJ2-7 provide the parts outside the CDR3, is EAGVTQFPSHSVIEKGQTVTLRCDPISGHDNLYWYRRVMGKEIKFLLHFVKESKQDESGMPNNRFLAERTGGTYSTLKVQPAELEDSGVYFCASSLSGVGYYEQYFGPGTRLTVT.

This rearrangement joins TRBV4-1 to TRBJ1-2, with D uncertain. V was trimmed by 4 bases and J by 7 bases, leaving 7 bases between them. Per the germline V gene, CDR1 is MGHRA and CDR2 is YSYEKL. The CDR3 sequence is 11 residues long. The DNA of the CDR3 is TGCGCCAGCAGCCGGGCGGGTGGCTACACCTTC. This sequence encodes CASSRAGGYTF.

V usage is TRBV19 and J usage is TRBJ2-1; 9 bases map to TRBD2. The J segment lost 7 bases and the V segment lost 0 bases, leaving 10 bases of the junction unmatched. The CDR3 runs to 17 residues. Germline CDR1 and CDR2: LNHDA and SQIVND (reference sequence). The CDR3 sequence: CASSIDILAGGRNEQFF. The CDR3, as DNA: TGTGCCAGTAGTATAGACATACTAGCGGGTGGACGAAATGAGCAGTTCTTC.

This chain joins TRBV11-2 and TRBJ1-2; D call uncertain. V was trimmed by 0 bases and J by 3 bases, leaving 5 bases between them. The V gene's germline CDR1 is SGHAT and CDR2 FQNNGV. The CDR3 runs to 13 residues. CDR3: CASSLEVDYGYTF. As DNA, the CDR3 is TGTGCCAGCAGCTTAGAGGTTGACTATGGCTACACCTTC.

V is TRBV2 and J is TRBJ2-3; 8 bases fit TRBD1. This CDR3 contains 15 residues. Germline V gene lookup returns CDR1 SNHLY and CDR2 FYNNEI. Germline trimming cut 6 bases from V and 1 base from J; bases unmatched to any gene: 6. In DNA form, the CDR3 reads TGTGCCAGCAGGGGGGACAGGTGGGGCACAGATACGCAGTATTTT. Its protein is CASRGDRWGTDTQYF.

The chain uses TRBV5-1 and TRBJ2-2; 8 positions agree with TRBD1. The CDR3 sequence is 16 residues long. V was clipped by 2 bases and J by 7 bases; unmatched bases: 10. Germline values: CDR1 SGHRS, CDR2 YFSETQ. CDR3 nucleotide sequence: TGCGCCAGCAGCTTAAGACAGGGGACAAGCAACGGGGAGCTGTTTTTT. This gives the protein CASSLRQGTSNGELFF. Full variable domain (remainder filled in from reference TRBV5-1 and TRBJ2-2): KAGVTQTPRYLIKTRGQQVTLSCSPISGHRSVSWYQQTPGQGLQFLFEYFSETQRNKGNFPGRFSGRQFSNSRSEMNVSTLELGDSALYLCASSLRQGTSNGELFFGEGSRLTVL.

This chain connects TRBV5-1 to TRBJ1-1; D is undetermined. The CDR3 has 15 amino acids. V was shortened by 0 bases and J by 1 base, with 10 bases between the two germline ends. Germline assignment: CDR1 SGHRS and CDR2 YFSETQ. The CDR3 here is CASSLESSQNTEAFF. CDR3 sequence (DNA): TGCGCCAGCAGCTTGGAGTCTTCCCAGAACACTGAAGCTTTCTTT.

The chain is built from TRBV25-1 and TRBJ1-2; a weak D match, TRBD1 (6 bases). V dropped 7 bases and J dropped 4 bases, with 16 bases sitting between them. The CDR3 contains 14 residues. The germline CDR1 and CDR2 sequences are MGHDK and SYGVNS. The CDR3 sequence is CASNPPGGGYGYTF. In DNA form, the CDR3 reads TGTGCCAGCAATCCCCCAGGAGGGGGCTATGGCTACACCTTC.

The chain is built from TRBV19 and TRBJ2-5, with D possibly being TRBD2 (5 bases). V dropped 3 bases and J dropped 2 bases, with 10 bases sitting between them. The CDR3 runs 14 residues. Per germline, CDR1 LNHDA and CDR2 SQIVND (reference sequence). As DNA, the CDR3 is TGTGCCAGTAGTATTATAGCGTTACAAGAGACCCAGTACTTC. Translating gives CASSIIALQETQYF. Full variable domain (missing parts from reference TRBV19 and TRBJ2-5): DGGITQSPKYLFRKEGQNVTLSCEQNLNHDAMYWYRQDPGQGLRLIYYSQIVNDFQKGDIAEGYSVSREKKESFPLTVTSAQKNPTAFYLCASSIIALQETQYFGPGTRLLVL.

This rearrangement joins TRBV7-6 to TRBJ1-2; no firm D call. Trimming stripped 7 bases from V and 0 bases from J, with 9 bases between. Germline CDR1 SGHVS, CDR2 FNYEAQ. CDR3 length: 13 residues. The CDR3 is CASTRTPNYGYTF. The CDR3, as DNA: TGTGCCAGCACCAGGACCCCTAACTATGGCTACACCTTC.

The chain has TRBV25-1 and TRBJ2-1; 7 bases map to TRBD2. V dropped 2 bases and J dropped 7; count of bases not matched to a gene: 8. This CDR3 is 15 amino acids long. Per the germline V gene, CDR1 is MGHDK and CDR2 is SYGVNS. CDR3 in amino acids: CASSEIAGLINEQFF. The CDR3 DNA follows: TGTGCCAGCAGTGAAATAGCGGGTCTAATTAATGAGCAGTTCTTC. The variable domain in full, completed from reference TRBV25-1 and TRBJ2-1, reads EADIYQTPRYLVIGTGKKITLECSQTMGHDKMYWYQQDPGMELHLIHYSYGVNSTEKGDLSSESTVSRIRTEHFPLTLESARPSHTSQYLCASSEIAGLINEQFFGPGTRLTVL.

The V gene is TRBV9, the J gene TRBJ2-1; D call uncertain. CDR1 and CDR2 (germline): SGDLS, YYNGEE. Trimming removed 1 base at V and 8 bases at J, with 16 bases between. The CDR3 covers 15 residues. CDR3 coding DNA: TGTGCCAGCAGCGTACCAGGCAACCTCCACGATGAGCAGTTCTTC. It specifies CASSVPGNLHDEQFF.

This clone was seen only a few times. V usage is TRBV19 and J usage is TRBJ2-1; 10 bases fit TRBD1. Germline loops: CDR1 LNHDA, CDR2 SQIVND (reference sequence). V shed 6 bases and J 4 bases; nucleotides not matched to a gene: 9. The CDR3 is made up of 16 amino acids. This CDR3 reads CASSRFGDRGYNEQFF. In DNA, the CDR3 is TGTGCCAGTAGCCGTTTCGGGGACAGGGGATACAATGAGCAGTTCTTC. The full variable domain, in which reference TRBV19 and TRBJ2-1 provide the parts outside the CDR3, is DGGITQSPKYLFRKEGQNVTLSCEQNLNHDAMYWYRQDPGQGLRLIYYSQIVNDFQKGDIAEGYSVSREKKESFPLTVTSAQKNPTAFYLCASSRFGDRGYNEQFFGPGTRLTVL.

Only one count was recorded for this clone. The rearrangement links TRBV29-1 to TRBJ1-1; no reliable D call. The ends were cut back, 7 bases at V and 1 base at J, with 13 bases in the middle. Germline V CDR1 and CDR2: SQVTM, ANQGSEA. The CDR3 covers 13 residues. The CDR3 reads CSAPKEANTEAFF. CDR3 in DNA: TGCAGCGCGCCCAAGGAAGCGAACACTGAAGCTTTCTTT.

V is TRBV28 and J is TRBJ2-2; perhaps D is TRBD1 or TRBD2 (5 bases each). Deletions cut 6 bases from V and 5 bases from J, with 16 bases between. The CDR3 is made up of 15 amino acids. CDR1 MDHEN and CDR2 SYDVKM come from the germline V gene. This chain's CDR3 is CASSRIPRETGELFF. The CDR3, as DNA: TGTGCCAGCAGCCGGATCCCCAGGGAGACCGGGGAGCTGTTTTTT.

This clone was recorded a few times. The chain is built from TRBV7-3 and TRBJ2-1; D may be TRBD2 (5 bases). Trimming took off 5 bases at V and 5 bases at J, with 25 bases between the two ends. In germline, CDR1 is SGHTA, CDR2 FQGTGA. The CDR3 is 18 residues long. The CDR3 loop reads CASSPNGVPPQPHNEQFF. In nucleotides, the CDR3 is TGTGCCAGCAGCCCAAACGGGGTCCCTCCCCAACCTCACAATGAGCAGTTCTTC.

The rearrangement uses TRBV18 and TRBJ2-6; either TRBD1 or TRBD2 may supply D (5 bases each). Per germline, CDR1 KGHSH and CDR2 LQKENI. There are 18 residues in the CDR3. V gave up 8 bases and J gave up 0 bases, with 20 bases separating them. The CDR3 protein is CASVPARGSFSGANVLTF. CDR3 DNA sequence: TGTGCCAGCGTGCCGGCGAGGGGTTCCTTCTCTGGGGCCAACGTCCTGACTTTC.

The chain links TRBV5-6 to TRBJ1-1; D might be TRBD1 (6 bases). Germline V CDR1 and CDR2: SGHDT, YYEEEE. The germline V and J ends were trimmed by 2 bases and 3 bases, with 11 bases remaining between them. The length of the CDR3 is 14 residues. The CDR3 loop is CASSFRGADTEAFF. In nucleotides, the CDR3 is TGTGCCAGCAGCTTCCGGGGGGCAGACACTGAAGCTTTCTTT. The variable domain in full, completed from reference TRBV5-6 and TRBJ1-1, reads DAGVTQSPTHLIKTRGQQVTLRCSPKSGHDTVSWYQQALGQGPQFIFQYYEEEERQRGNFPDRFSGHQFPNYSSELNVNALLLGDSALYLCASSFRGADTEAFFGQGTRLTVV.

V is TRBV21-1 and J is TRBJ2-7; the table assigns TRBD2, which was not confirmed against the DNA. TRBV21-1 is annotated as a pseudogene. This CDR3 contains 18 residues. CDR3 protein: CASSKAQFPIGSSYEQYF. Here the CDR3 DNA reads TGTGCCAGCAGCAAAGCGCAGTTCCCTATAGGGAGCTCCTACGAGCAGTACTTC.

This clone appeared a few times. Here the CDR3 reads CAWSVHRDSFGEQFF. For the CDR3, the DNA is TGTGCCTGGAGTGTACATCGGGACTCATTCGGAGAGCAGTTCTTC. The gene calls are TRBV30 and TRBJ2-1; D might be TRBD2 (6 bases). V lost 0 bases to trimming and J lost 10 bases, with 19 bases between them. Germline V gene sequence: CDR1 GTSNPN, CDR2 SVGIG (reference sequence). CDR3 length equals 15 residues.

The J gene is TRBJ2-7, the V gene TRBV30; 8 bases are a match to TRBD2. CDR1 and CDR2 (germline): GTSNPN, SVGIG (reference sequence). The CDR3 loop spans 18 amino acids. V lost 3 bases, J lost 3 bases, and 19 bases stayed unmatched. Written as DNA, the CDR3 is TGTGCCTGGAGCCCCTCGGGGGGCGGGAGGCCCCTCGGCTACGAGCAGTACTTC. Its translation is CAWSPSGGGRPLGYEQYF.

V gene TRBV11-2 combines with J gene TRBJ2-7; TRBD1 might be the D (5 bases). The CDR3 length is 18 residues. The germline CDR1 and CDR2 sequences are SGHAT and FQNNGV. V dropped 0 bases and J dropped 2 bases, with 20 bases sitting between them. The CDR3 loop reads CASSLDPLDRAWTYEQYF. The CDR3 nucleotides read TGTGCCAGCAGCTTAGATCCCCTAGACAGAGCCTGGACCTACGAGCAGTACTTC.

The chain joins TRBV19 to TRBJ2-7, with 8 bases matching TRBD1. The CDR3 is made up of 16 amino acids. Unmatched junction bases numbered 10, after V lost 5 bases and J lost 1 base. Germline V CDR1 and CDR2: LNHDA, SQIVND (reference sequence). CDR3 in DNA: TGTGCCAGTAGTTCCCAGGGGGCAGAAAGGTCCTACGAGCAGTACTTC. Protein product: CASSSQGAERSYEQYF.

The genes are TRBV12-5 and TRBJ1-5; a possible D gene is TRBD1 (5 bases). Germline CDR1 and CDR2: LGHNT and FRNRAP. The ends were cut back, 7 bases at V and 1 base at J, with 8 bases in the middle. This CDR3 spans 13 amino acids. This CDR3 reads CASVPGSNQPQHF. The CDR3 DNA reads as TGTGCTAGTGTACCAGGGAGCAATCAGCCCCAGCATTTT.

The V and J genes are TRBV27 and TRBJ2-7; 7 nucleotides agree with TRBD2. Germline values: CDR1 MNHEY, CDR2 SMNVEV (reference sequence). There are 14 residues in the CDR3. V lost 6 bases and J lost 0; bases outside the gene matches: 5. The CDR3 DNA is TGTGCCAGCAGCCGGGGGGTGAGCTCCTACGAGCAGTACTTC. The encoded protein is CASSRGVSSYEQYF.

The CDR3 DNA is TGCAGCGTTGAATCGGACAGGACGGGCCACACCTTC. Residues: CSVESDRTGHTF. The chain is built from TRBV29-1 and TRBJ1-2; 7 bases align to TRBD1. J was trimmed by 12 bases and V by 2 bases; bases with no gene match: 9. The CDR3 totals 12 residues. CDR1 and CDR2 from the germline V gene are SQVTM and ANQGSEA.

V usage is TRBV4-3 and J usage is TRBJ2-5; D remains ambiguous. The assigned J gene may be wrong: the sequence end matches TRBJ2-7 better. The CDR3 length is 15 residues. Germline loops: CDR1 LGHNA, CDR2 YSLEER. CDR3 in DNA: TGCGCCAGCAGCCAAGACTTGAGTAGATCCTACGAGCAGTACTTC. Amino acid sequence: CASSQDLSRSYEQYF.

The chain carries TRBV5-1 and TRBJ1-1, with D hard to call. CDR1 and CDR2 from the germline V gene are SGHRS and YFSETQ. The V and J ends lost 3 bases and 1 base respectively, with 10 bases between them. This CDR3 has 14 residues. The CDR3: CASSSYRGNTEAFF. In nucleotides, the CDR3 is TGCGCCAGCAGCTCCTACCGAGGGAACACTGAAGCTTTCTTT.

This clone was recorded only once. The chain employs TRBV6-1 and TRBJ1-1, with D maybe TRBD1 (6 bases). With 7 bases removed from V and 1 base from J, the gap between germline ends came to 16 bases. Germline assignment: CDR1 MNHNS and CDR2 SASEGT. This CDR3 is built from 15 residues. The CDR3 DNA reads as TGTGCCAGCATGGGGTCGCCGACAGGGAACACTGAAGCTTTCTTT. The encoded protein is CASMGSPTGNTEAFF.

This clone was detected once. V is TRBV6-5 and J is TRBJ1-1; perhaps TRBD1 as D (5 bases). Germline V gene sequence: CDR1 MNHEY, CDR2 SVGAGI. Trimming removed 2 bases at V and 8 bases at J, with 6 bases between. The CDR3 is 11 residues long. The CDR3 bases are TGTGCCAGCAGTTACAAGGGGGAAGCTTTCTTT. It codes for CASSYKGEAFF.

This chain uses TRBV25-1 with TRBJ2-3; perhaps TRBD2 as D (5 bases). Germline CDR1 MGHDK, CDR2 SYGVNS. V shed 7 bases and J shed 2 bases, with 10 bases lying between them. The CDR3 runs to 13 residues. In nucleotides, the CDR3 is TGTGCCAGCAATGGAGGATACACAGATACGCAGTATTTT. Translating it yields CASNGGYTDTQYF.

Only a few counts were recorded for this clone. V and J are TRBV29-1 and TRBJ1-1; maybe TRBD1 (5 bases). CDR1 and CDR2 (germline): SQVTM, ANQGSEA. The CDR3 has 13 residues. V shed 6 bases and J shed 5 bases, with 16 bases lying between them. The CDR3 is CSVRQGYYTEAFF. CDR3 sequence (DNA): TGCAGCGTCCGGCAGGGATATTATACTGAAGCTTTCTTT.